The 5 T cell receptor beta chains listed next were all sequenced from one sample in a study of response to subunit inactivated influenza vaccine. TCRdb re-called the RT-PCR reads with MiXCR, one entry per CDR3 protein. Here the sample spans about 780,000 distinct CDR3 sequences, about 18% being singletons. The sequencing here drew on PBMCs from blood, taken more than 4 days after vaccination. The receptors come from a man over 45 who received an inactivated influenza vaccine.

This clonotype showed up just a few times. This chain uses TRBV20-1 with TRBJ1-2, with TRBD1 identical over 7 bases. Germline V gene sequence: CDR1 DFQATT, CDR2 SNEGSKA (reference sequence). V lost 3 bases and J lost 4; bases outside the gene matches: 8. CDR3 length equals 14 residues. The CDR3 loop reads CSASPRTGVYGYTF. The CDR3 DNA sequence: TGCAGTGCTAGTCCTCGAACAGGGGTCTATGGCTACACCTTC.

As to this clonotype: Lacking the conserved final phenylalanine or tryptophan, this CDR3 likely reflects a read error. The chain is built from TRBV20-1 and TRBJ2-1; D remains unclear. CDR1 is DFQATT and CDR2 is SNEGSKA in the germline V gene (reference sequence). The V end was cut by 2 bases, the J end by 2 bases, with 10 bases between. The CDR3 sequence is 14 residues long. The CDR3 spells CSARPGFAYNEQFL. For the CDR3, the DNA is TGCAGTGCTAGACCCGGCTTTGCCTACAATGAGCAGTTCCTC.

This clonotype was found a few times. This chain links TRBV20-1 with TRBJ2-7, with a weak D call TRBD1 (5 bases). Germline loops: CDR1 DFQATT, CDR2 SNEGSKA (reference sequence). The CDR3 is 17 residues long. Trimming left V 0 bases short and J 3 bases short, with 21 bases between. CDR3: CSARDLARASGVYEQYF. The DNA of the CDR3 is TGCAGTGCTAGAGATTTGGCCAGGGCATCTGGTGTCTACGAGCAGTACTTC.

The V call is TRBV5-1, the J call TRBJ2-7; 8 bases map to TRBD1. J was trimmed by 3 bases and V by 4 bases; bases with no gene match: 9. The CDR3 length is 15 residues. Per germline, CDR1 SGHRS and CDR2 YFSETQ. The CDR3 bases are TGCGCCAGCAGCGGGAGGACAGGGAGAAACTACGAGCAGTACTTC. This codes for CASSGRTGRNYEQYF.

The chain couples TRBV12-3 or TRBV12-4 to TRBJ1-1; a possible D gene is TRBD1 (5 bases). V was pared by 6 bases and J by 1 base, with 9 bases between. This CDR3 has 13 amino acids. CDR3 coding DNA: TGTGCCAGCAGGACGACAGAGAACACTGAAGCTTTCTTT. Amino acids: CASRTTENTEAFF.